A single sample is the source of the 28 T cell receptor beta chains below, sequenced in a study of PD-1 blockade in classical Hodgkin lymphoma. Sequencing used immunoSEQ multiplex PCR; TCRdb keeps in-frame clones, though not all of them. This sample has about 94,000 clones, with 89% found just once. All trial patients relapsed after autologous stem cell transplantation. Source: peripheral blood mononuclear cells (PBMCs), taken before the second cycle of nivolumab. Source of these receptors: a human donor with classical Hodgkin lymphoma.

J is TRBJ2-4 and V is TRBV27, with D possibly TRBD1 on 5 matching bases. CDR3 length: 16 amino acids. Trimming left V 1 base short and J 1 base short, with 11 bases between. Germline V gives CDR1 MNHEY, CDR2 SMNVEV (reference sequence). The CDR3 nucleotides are TGTGCCAGCAGTTTATTAGGGGATGTGGCCAAAAACATTCAGTACTTC. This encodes CASSLLGDVAKNIQYF.

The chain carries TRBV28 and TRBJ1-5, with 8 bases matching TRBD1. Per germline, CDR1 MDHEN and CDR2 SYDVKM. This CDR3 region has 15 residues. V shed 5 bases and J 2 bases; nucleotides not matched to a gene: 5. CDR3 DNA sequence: TGTGCCAGCAGTGTACAGGGGGGTGGCAATCAGCCCCAGCATTTT. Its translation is CASSVQGGGNQPQHF. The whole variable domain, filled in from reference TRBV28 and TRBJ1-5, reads DVKVTQSSRYLVKRTGEKVFLECVQDMDHENMFWYRQDPGLGLRLIYFSYDVKMKEKGDIPEGYSVSREKKERFSLILESASTNQTSMYLCASSVQGGGNQPQHFGDGTRLSIL.

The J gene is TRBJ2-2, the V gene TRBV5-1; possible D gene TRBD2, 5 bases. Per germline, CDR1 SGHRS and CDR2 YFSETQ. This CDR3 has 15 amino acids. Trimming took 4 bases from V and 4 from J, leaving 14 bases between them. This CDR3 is CASSMRASPTGELFF. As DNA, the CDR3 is TGCGCCAGCAGCATGCGGGCGAGCCCCACCGGGGAGCTGTTTTTT.

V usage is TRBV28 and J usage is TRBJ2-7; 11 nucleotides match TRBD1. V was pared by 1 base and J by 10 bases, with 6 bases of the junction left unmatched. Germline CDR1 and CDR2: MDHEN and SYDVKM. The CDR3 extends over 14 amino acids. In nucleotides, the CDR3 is TGTGCCAGCAGTTTATCCGGGACAGGGGGAGGCCAGTACTTC. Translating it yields CASSLSGTGGGQYF.

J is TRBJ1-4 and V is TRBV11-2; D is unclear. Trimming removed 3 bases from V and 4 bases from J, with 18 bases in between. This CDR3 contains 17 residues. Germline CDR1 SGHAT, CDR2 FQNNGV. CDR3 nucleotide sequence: TGTGCCAGCAGCTTGAGTACTACAGCGTCTCTTAATGAAAAACTGTTTTTT. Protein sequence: CASSLSTTASLNEKLFF.

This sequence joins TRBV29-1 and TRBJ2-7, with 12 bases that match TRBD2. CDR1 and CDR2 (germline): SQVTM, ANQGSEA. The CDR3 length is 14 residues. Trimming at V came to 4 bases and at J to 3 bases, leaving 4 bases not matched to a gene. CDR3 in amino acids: CSVAGLAGNYEQYF. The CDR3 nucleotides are TGCAGCGTTGCTGGACTAGCGGGGAACTACGAGCAGTACTTC.

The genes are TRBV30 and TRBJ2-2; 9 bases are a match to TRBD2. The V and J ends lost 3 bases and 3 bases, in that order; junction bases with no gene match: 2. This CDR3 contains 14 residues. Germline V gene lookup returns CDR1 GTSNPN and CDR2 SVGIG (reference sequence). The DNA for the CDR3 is TGTGCCTGGAGGGCGGGAGGGTACACCGGGGAGCTGTTTTTT. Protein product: CAWRAGGYTGELFF.

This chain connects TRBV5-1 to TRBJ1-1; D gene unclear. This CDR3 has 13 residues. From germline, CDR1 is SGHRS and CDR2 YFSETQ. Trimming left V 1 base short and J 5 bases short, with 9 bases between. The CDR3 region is CASSLSPRTEAFF. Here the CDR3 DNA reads TGCGCCAGCAGCTTGTCCCCAAGGACTGAAGCTTTCTTT.

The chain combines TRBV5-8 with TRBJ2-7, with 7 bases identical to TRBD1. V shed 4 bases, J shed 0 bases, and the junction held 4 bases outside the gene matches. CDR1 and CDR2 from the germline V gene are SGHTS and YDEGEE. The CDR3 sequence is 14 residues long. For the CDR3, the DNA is TGTGCCAGCAGCGGCAGGGGGTACTCCTACGAGCAGTACTTC. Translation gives CASSGRGYSYEQYF.

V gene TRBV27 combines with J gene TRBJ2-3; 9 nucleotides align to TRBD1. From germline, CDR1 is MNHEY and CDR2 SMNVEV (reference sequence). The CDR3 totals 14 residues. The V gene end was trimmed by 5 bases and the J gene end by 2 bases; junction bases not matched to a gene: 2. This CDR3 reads CASSRTGVTDTQYF. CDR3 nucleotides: TGTGCCAGCAGTCGGACAGGGGTCACAGATACGCAGTATTTT.

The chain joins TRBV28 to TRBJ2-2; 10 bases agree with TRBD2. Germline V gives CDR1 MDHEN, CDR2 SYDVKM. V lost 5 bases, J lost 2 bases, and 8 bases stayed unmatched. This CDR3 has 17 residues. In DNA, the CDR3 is TGTGCCAGCAGTCTGAGCGGGAGGGCCTATAACACCGGGGAGCTGTTTTTT. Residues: CASSLSGRAYNTGELFF.

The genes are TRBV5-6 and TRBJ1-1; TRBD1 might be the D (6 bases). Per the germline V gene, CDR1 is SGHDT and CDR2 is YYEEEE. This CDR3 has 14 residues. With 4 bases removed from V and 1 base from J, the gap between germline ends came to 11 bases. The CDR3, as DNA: TGTGCCAGCAGCCCAGACAGGTGGAACACTGAAGCTTTCTTT. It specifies CASSPDRWNTEAFF.

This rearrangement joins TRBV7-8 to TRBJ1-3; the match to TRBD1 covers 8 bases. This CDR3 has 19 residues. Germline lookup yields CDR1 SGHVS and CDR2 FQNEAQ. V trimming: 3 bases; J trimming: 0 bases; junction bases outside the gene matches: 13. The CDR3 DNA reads TGTGCCAGCAGCTTTTTTGGGACAGGAACACGAGCCTCTGGAAACACCATATATTTT. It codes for CASSFFGTGTRASGNTIYF.

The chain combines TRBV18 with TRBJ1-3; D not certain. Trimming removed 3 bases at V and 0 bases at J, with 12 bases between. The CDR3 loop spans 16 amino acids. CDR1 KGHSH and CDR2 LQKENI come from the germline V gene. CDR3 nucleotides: TGTGCCAGCTCACCGGAAAAGAAATACTCTGGAAACACCATATATTTT. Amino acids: CASSPEKKYSGNTIYF.

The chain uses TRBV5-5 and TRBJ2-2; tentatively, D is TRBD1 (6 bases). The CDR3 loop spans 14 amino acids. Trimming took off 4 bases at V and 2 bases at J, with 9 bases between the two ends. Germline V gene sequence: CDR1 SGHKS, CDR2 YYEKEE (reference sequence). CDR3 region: CASSGTLNTGELFF. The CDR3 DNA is TGTGCCAGCAGCGGGACACTTAACACCGGGGAGCTGTTTTTT.

This chain's CDR3 is CASSVNPGLAGTSSYEQYF. The CDR3 nucleotides read TGTGCCAGCAGCGTCAACCCGGGACTAGCGGGGACGAGCTCCTACGAGCAGTACTTC. The genes are TRBV9 and TRBJ2-7; 13 nucleotides match TRBD2. The V and J ends lost 2 bases and 0 bases, in that order; junction bases with no gene match: 11. This CDR3 spans 19 amino acids. In germline, CDR1 is SGDLS, CDR2 YYNGEE. Using reference TRBV9 and TRBJ2-7 for the parts outside the CDR3, the full variable domain is DSGVTQTPKHLITATGQRVTLRCSPRSGDLSVYWYQQSLDQGLQFLIQYYNGEERAKGNILERFSAQQFPDLHSELNLSSLELGDSALYFCASSVNPGLAGTSSYEQYFGPGTRLTVT.

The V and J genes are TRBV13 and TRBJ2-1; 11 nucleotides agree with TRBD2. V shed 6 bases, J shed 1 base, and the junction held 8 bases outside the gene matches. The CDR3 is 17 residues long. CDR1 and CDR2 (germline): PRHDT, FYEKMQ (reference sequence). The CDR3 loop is CASRKLAGDLSYNEQFF. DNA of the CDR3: TGTGCCAGCAGAAAACTAGCGGGGGACCTATCCTACAATGAGCAGTTCTTC.

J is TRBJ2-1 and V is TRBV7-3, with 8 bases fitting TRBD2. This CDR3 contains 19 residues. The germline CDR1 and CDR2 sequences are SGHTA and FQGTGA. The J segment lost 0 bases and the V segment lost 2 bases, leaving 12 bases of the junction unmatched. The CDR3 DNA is TGTGCCAGCAGCTTACGGGGGGGCGTAGCGTCTAGCTCCTACAATGAGCAGTTCTTC. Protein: CASSLRGGVASSSYNEQFF.

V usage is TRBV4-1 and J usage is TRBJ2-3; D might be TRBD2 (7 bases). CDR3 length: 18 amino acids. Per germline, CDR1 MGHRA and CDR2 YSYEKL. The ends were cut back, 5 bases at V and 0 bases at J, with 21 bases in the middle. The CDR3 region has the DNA TGCGCCAGCAGCGGATGGGGGGGCGGGGAACCTAGCACAGATACGCAGTATTTT. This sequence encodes CASSGWGGGEPSTDTQYF.

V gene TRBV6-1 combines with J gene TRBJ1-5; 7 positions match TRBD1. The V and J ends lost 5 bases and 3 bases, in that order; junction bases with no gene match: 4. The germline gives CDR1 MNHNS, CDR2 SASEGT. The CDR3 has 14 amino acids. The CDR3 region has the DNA TGTGCCAGCAGTTCGGACAGGAACAATCAGCCCCAGCATTTT. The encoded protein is CASSSDRNNQPQHF.

CDR3 in amino acids: CASTKQEHTYEQYF. CDR3 DNA sequence: TGTGCCAGCACCAAACAGGAACACACCTACGAGCAGTACTTC. The chain carries TRBV11-2 and TRBJ2-7; weak D call: TRBD1 (5 bases). Germline CDR1 is SGHAT and CDR2 is FQNNGV. The CDR3 has 14 amino acids. The ends were cut back, 7 bases at V and 2 bases at J, with 15 bases in the middle.

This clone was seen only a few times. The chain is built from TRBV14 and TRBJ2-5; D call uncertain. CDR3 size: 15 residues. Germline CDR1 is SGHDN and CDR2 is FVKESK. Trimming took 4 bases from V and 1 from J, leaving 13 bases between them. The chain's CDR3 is CASSLLKTPQETQYF. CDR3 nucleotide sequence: TGTGCCAGCAGCCTTTTGAAGACTCCCCAAGAGACCCAGTACTTC.

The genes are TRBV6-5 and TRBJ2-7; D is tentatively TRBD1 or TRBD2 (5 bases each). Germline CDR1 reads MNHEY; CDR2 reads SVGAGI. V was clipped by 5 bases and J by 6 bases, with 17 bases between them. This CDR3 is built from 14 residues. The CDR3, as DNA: TGTGCCAGCAGTAACCCCGGGACGTCGGGCGAGCAGTACTTC. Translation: CASSNPGTSGEQYF.

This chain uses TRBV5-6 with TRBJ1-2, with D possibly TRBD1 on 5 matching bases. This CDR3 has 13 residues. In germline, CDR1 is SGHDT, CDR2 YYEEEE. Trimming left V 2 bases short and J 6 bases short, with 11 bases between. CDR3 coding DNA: TGTGCCAGCAGCTTCAATAGGGGAGATGGCTACACCTTC. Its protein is CASSFNRGDGYTF.

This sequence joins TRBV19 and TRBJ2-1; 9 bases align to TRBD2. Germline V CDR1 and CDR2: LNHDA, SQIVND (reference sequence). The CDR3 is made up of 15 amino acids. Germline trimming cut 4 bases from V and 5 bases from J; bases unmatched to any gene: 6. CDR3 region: CASSNSGGAHNEQFF. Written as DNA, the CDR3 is TGTGCCAGTAGTAATAGCGGGGGTGCTCACAATGAGCAGTTCTTC.

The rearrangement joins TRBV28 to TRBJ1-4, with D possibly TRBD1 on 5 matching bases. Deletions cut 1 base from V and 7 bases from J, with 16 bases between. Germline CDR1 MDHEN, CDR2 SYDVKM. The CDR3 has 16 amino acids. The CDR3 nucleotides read TGTGCCAGCAGTTTATATTGGGGGAAGTTCGGTGAAAAACTGTTTTTT. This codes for CASSLYWGKFGEKLFF.

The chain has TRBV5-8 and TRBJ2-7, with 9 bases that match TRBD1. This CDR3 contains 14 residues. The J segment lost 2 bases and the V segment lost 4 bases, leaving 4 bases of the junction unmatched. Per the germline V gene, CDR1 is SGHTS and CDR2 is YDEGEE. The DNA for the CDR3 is TGTGCCAGCAGCACGGGACAGGGACCCTACGAGCAGTACTTC. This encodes CASSTGQGPYEQYF.

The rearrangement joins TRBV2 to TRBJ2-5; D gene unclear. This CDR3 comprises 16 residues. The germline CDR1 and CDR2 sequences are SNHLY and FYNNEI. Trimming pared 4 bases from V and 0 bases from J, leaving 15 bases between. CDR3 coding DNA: TGTGCCAGCAGTGCGGTGACCGATTGGTACCAAGAGACCCAGTACTTC. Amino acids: CASSAVTDWYQETQYF.